Listed here are 9 T cell receptor beta chains from one sample, sequenced in a study of blood T cell repertoires in COVID-19. Clones were read by immunoSEQ multiplex PCR, and TCRdb kept only the in-frame ones, dropping some. This sample carries just under 40,000 clones, about 89% of them seen once, and the ten largest clones take around 24%. The sequenced material came from peripheral blood. The receptors originated from a man aged 50-60 years with active or convalescent COVID-19.

This clone was observed a few times. The genes are TRBV6-5 and TRBJ1-1, with 7 bases identical to TRBD1. Germline trimming cut 6 bases from V and 5 bases from J; bases unmatched to any gene: 9. CDR1 and CDR2 (germline): MNHEY, SVGAGI. This CDR3 comprises 14 residues. Here the CDR3 reads CASSEVRGRTEAFF. The CDR3 bases are TGTGCCAGCAGCGAGGTAAGGGGGCGGACTGAAGCTTTCTTT.

The chain combines TRBV5-5 with TRBJ2-5, with D perhaps matching TRBD1 (5 bases). V lost 5 bases and J lost 1, with 18 bases in between. CDR1 and CDR2 (germline): SGHKS, YYEKEE (reference sequence). This CDR3 contains 16 residues. This CDR3 reads CASSPGIVPFQETQYF. CDR3 in DNA: TGTGCCAGCAGTCCAGGGATAGTGCCTTTCCAAGAGACCCAGTACTTC.

This clone was detected a few times. The V call is TRBV5-6, the J call TRBJ2-5; weak D call: TRBD2 (6 bases). The CDR3 totals 13 residues. The germline V gene has CDR1 SGHDT and CDR2 YYEEEE. V was clipped by 2 bases and J by 6 bases, with 11 bases between them. The DNA of the CDR3 is TGTGCCAGCAGCTTTGGGGAGGCAAAGACCCAGTACTTC. It is translated as CASSFGEAKTQYF.

This clone was detected a few times. The chain couples TRBV21-1 to TRBJ1-2; TRBD1 is taken as the D call from the table, unchecked against the DNA. TRBV21-1 is termed a pseudogene. The CDR3 consists of 15 residues. The CDR3 nucleotides are TGTGCCAGCAGCCCCCGGGGACAGTCTAACTATGGCTACACCTTC. This sequence encodes CASSPRGQSNYGYTF.

This chain joins TRBV28 and TRBJ1-1, with 9 positions matching TRBD1. CDR3 size: 14 residues. J gave up 2 bases and V 6 bases, and 4 bases lay outside the gene matches. Germline lookup yields CDR1 MDHEN and CDR2 SYDVKM. CDR3 DNA sequence: TGTGCCAGCAGGCCGGGACAGGGTAACACTGAAGCTTTCTTT. Translation: CASRPGQGNTEAFF.

This chain links TRBV3-1 (or the pseudogene TRBV3-2) with TRBJ2-1, with 15 bases identical to TRBD2. CDR3 length equals 18 residues. The ends lost 1 base at V and 4 bases at J; junction bases unmatched: 5. Germline CDR1 reads LGHDT; CDR2 reads YNNKEL (reference sequence). In nucleotides, the CDR3 is TGTGCCAGCAGCCAAGGGACTAGCGGGGGGGCCAGGTACAATGAGCAGTTCTTC. Translating it yields CASSQGTSGGARYNEQFF.

V is TRBV10-3 and J is TRBJ2-1, with no clear D. Germline CDR1 reads ENHRY; CDR2 reads SYGVKD. There are 12 residues in the CDR3. Deletions cut 4 bases from V and 4 bases from J, with 5 bases between. CDR3: CAISGQYNEQFF. The CDR3 DNA is TGTGCCATCAGTGGGCAGTACAATGAGCAGTTCTTC.

The gene calls are TRBV28 and TRBJ2-7, with 7 bases lining up with TRBD2. V trimming: 6 bases; J trimming: 2 bases; junction bases outside the gene matches: 13. This CDR3 comprises 16 residues. Germline CDR1 is MDHEN and CDR2 is SYDVKM. The DNA of the CDR3 is TGTGCCAGCAGCGTTCGTCGGGCTAGCGGACCCTACGAGCAGTACTTC. Protein sequence: CASSVRRASGPYEQYF.

A single count supports this clone. V is TRBV5-1 and J is TRBJ1-1; D gene ambiguous. CDR3 length: 15 residues. CDR1 and CDR2 (germline): SGHRS, YFSETQ. V lost 0 bases and J lost 1, with 10 bases in between. The CDR3 region has the DNA TGCGCCAGCAGCTTGGGTCGGGTGGGGAACACTGAAGCTTTCTTT. Protein sequence: CASSLGRVGNTEAFF.